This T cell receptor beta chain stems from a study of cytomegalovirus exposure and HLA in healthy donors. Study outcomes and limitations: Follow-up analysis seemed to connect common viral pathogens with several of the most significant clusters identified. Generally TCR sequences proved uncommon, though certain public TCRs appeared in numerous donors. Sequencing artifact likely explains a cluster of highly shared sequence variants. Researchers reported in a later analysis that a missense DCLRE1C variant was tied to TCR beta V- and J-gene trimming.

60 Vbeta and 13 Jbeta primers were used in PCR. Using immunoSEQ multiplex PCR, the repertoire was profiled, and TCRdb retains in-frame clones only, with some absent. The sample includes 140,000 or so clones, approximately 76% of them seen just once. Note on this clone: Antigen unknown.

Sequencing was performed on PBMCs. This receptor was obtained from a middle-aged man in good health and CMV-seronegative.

The CDR3 sequence is CASSYRGGTDTGELFF. CDR3 nucleotide sequence: TGTGCCAGCAGTTACCGAGGGGGTACGGACACCGGGGAGCTGTTTTTT. The chain is built from TRBV6-5 and TRBJ2-2, with TRBD1 as a possible D gene (6 bases). Germline loops: CDR1 MNHEY, CDR2 SVGAGI. The ends were cut back, 2 bases at V and 3 bases at J, with 13 bases in the middle. The CDR3 sequence is 16 residues long.